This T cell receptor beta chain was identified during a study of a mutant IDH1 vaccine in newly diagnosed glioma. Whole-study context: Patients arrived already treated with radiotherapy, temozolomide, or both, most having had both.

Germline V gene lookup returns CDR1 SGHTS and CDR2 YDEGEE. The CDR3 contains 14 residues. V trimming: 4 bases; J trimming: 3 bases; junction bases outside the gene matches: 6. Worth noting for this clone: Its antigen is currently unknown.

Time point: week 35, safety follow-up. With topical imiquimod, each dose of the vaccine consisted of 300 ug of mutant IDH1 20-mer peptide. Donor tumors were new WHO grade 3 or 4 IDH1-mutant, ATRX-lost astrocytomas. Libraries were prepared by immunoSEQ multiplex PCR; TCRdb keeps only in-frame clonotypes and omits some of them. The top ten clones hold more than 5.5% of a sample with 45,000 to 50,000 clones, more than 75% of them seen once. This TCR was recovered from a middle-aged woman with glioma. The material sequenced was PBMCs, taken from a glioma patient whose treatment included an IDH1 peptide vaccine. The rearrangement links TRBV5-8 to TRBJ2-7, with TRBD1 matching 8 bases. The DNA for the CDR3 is TGTGCCAGCAGCACCGGACAGGGAGACTACGAGCAGTACTTC. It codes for CASSTGQGDYEQYF. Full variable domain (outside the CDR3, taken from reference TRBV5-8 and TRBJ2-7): EAGVTQSPTHLIKTRGQQATLRCSPISGHTSVYWYQQALGLGLQFLLWYDEGEERNRGNFPPRFSGRQFPNYSSELNVNALELEDSALYLCASSTGQGDYEQYFGPGTRLTVT.